The 27 T cell receptor beta chains given below trace back to one sample, sequenced in a study of cytomegalovirus exposure and HLA in healthy donors (dated by TCRdb to the late 2010s). The library was made by the immunoSEQ multiplex PCR assay. A mixture of 60 forward primers for TCR Vbeta segments and 13 reverse primers for TCR Jbeta segments was used in the multiplex PCR. Drawn from immuneACCESS, this table holds only the in-frame rearrangements with V and J called that TCRdb kept. Clones are partly lost; checked studies trace under half to an unresolved V gene and leave the rest unexplained. This sample's table carries about 32,000 clones. About 5% of the sample rests with the top ten. The material sequenced was PBMCs. All receptors come from a female donor in good health and CMV-seronegative.

The gene calls are TRBV2 and TRBJ1-1; 10 positions agree with TRBD1. Germline lookup yields CDR1 SNHLY and CDR2 FYNNEI. This CDR3 has 15 residues. The ends lost 11 bases at V and 3 bases at J; junction bases unmatched: 12. The CDR3 DNA sequence: TGTGCCTGCCACCGGGACAGGGGATGGGACACTGAAGCTTTCTTT. Its translation is CACHRDRGWDTEAFF.

This chain connects TRBV7-9 to TRBJ2-7, with a tentative D call TRBD1 (5 bases). Trimming stripped 5 bases from V and 0 bases from J, with 17 bases between. The CDR3 totals 16 residues. The germline CDR1 and CDR2 sequences are SEHNR and FQNEAQ (reference sequence). CDR3 DNA sequence: TGTGCCAGCAGCCACCCTGGGGCAGGCAACTCCTACGAGCAGTACTTC. Translating gives CASSHPGAGNSYEQYF.

This chain connects TRBV2 to TRBJ1-5; D is possibly TRBD1 (5 bases). The length of the CDR3 is 14 residues. Germline-derived CDR1 and CDR2 are SNHLY and FYNNEI. V was cut by 6 bases and J by 0 bases, with 9 bases left in between. The CDR3 DNA follows: TGTGCCAGCAGCTGGGGGGTTAGCAATCAGCCCCAGCATTTT. Its protein product is CASSWGVSNQPQHF.

The rearrangement uses TRBV28 and TRBJ1-4, with 9 bases identical to TRBD1. The CDR3 covers 16 residues. Germline-derived CDR1 and CDR2 are MDHEN and SYDVKM. V lost 7 bases and J lost 3; bases outside the gene matches: 9. The CDR3 nucleotides read TGTGCCAGCACAACAGGGGGCATAGTTTCTAATGAAAAACTGTTTTTT. Its protein is CASTTGGIVSNEKLFF.

The chain uses TRBV28 and TRBJ2-7; the match to TRBD1 covers 10 bases. The CDR3 has 15 residues. With V trimmed by 6 bases and J by 7 bases, 12 bases remained unmatched. Germline V lookup: CDR1 MDHEN, CDR2 SYDVKM. CDR3 protein: CASSDPGQGLREQYF. DNA of the CDR3: TGTGCCAGCAGCGATCCGGGACAGGGGTTAAGGGAGCAGTACTTC.

This chain uses TRBV7-6 with TRBJ1-5, with 9 bases lining up with TRBD1. The germline V gene encodes CDR1 SGHVS and CDR2 FNYEAQ. This CDR3 region has 15 residues. Trimming took 0 bases from V and 7 from J; bases not matched to a gene: 4. CDR3 bases: TGTGCCAGCAGCTTAGCCGGGACAGGGCGGCAGCCCCAGCATTTT. Translating it yields CASSLAGTGRQPQHF.

The chain employs TRBV7-8 and TRBJ1-4; possibly TRBD1 for D (5 bases). Trimming cost V 3 bases and J 2 bases, with 19 bases left between them. The germline CDR1 and CDR2 sequences are SGHVS and FQNEAQ. There are 18 residues in the CDR3. CDR3: CASSLGGRRARTNEKLFF. CDR3 bases: TGTGCCAGCAGCTTGGGGGGGAGACGGGCCAGGACTAATGAAAAACTGTTTTTT.

The chain is built from TRBV6-1 and TRBJ1-1; perhaps TRBD1 as D (5 bases). From germline, CDR1 is MNHNS and CDR2 SASEGT. The CDR3 runs to 11 residues. V was cut by 4 bases and J by 6 bases, with 6 bases left in between. As DNA, the CDR3 is TGTGCCAGCAGTGTCAGGGCTGAAGCTTTCTTT. Its protein product is CASSVRAEAFF.

The V and J genes are TRBV5-8 and TRBJ2-7; TRBD2 might be the D (7 bases). The length of the CDR3 is 18 residues. Germline CDR1 SGHTS, CDR2 YDEGEE. V was shortened by 4 bases and J by 1 base, with 24 bases between the two germline ends. CDR3 loop: CASSPDRGAGVRSYEQYF. CDR3 coding DNA: TGTGCCAGCAGCCCGGATCGGGGGGCAGGGGTTAGGTCCTACGAGCAGTACTTC.

V gene TRBV5-6 combines with J gene TRBJ1-2; D call uncertain. The germline CDR1 and CDR2 sequences are SGHDT and YYEEEE. Trimming took 0 bases from V and 0 from J, leaving 21 bases between them. CDR3 size: 19 residues. The CDR3 spells CASSLGASGILRSNYGYTF. CDR3 coding DNA: TGTGCCAGCAGCTTGGGGGCCAGCGGAATTCTTCGGTCTAACTATGGCTACACCTTC.

V usage is TRBV6-6 and J usage is TRBJ1-1; D might be TRBD1 (5 bases). Germline CDR1 MNHNY, CDR2 SVGAGI (reference sequence). V dropped 5 bases and J dropped 3 bases, with 13 bases sitting between them. The CDR3 consists of 14 residues. The CDR3 is CASSPDGAYTEAFF. The CDR3 nucleotides are TGTGCCAGCAGTCCAGATGGGGCTTACACTGAAGCTTTCTTT.

The chain uses TRBV2 and TRBJ1-4; 7 bases fit TRBD1. Germline V gives CDR1 SNHLY, CDR2 FYNNEI. V gave up 8 bases and J gave up 3 bases; unmatched junction bases: 3. This CDR3 comprises 13 residues. The CDR3 nucleotides are TGTGCCAGCCAAGGACAGGCTAATGAAAAACTGTTTTTT. This codes for CASQGQANEKLFF.

In regard to this clone: One end of the junction varies from germline; a read error may be responsible. The chain carries TRBV7-7 and TRBJ1-4; TRBD1 agrees at 9 bases. CDR3 size: 15 residues. Germline V lookup: CDR1 SSHAT, CDR2 FNYEAQ (reference sequence). The CDR3 nucleotides read TGTGCTAGCAGCATCCGGACAGGGGCGGGTGAAAAACTGTTTTTT. Translation: CASSIRTGAGEKLFF.

The gene calls are TRBV6-5 and TRBJ2-1; 8 bases are shared with TRBD2. CDR1 is MNHEY and CDR2 is SVGAGI in the germline V gene. Trimming took 0 bases from V and 1 from J; bases not matched to a gene: 2. The CDR3 runs 16 residues. CDR3 coding DNA: TGTGCCAGCAGTTACTCCGGGGGGGCGTCCTACAATGAGCAGTTCTTC. This sequence encodes CASSYSGGASYNEQFF.

The chain carries TRBV18 and TRBJ1-4, with D uncertain. V was shortened by 2 bases and J by 0 bases, with 7 bases between the two germline ends. CDR1 and CDR2 (germline): KGHSH, LQKENI. CDR3 length equals 15 residues. The CDR3 DNA reads TGTGCCAGCTCACCAAGCACAGCAACTAATGAAAAACTGTTTTTT. It is translated as CASSPSTATNEKLFF. Full variable domain (missing parts from reference TRBV18 and TRBJ1-4): NAGVMQNPRHLVRRRGQEARLRCSPMKGHSHVYWYRQLPEEGLKFMVYLQKENIIDESGMPKERFSAEFPKEGPSILRIQQVVRGDSAAYFCASSPSTATNEKLFFGSGTQLSVL.

This clone is medium-sized by frequency. This chain connects TRBV19 to TRBJ2-7; no clear D. The CDR3 sequence is 13 residues long. Germline values: CDR1 LNHDA, CDR2 SQIVND (reference sequence). With 3 bases removed from V and 0 bases from J, the gap between germline ends came to 6 bases. The CDR3 DNA follows: TGTGCCAGTAGTATTGGCTTCTCCTACGAGCAGTACTTC. Translating gives CASSIGFSYEQYF.

The gene calls are TRBV4-3 and TRBJ2-7; no reliable D call. The CDR3 spans 14 residues. Trimming pared 0 bases from V and 2 bases from J, leaving 8 bases between. Per germline, CDR1 LGHNA and CDR2 YSLEER. The CDR3 here is CASSQEYTAYEQYF. DNA for the CDR3: TGCGCCAGCAGCCAAGAGTATACGGCCTACGAGCAGTACTTC.

This chain links TRBV10-1 with TRBJ1-2, with TRBD1 identical over 8 bases. The germline V gene encodes CDR1 WNHNN and CDR2 SYGVQD (reference sequence). The CDR3 loop spans 13 amino acids. The V segment lost 2 bases and the J segment 8 bases; nucleotides outside the gene matches: 4. The CDR3 DNA reads as TGCGCCAGCAGTGAGACACGACAGGGGGGCTACACCTTC. Amino acids: CASSETRQGGYTF.

The chain is built from TRBV6-6 and TRBJ1-2, with no clear D. V lost 4 bases to trimming and J lost 4 bases, with 7 bases between them. The CDR3 is made up of 12 amino acids. Germline values: CDR1 MNHNY, CDR2 SVGAGI (reference sequence). The CDR3 loop reads CASSSSFYGYTF. The DNA of the CDR3 is TGTGCCAGCAGTTCCTCCTTCTATGGCTACACCTTC.

The V gene is TRBV27, the J gene TRBJ1-1; D gene uncertain. The V end lost 3 bases, the J end lost 5 bases, and 22 bases lay between the germline ends. The CDR3 length is 17 residues. Germline assignment: CDR1 MNHEY and CDR2 SMNVEV (reference sequence). Here the CDR3 reads CASSFFPPDSSGTEAFF. CDR3 bases: TGTGCCAGCAGTTTCTTTCCCCCGGATTCCTCGGGGACTGAAGCTTTCTTT.

This CDR3 is CASSLDLFLAGITDTQYF. In DNA form, the CDR3 reads TGTGCCAGCAGCTTAGATCTGTTCCTAGCGGGGATCACAGATACGCAGTATTTT. The chain carries TRBV11-3 and TRBJ2-3, with 9 bases fitting TRBD2. In germline, CDR1 is SGHNT, CDR2 YENEEA. The CDR3 is 18 amino acids. Unmatched junction bases numbered 9, after V lost 0 bases and J lost 2 bases.

This chain uses TRBV9 with TRBJ1-1, with a tentative D call TRBD1 (6 bases). This CDR3 has 16 amino acids. The germline CDR1 and CDR2 sequences are SGDLS and YYNGEE. The V end lost 4 bases, the J end lost 1 base, and 17 bases lay between the germline ends. The CDR3 loop reads CASSFSGGAGNTEAFF. The CDR3 DNA is TGTGCCAGCAGCTTCAGCGGGGGGGCTGGGAACACTGAAGCTTTCTTT.

The chain links TRBV18 to TRBJ1-1; D gene uncertain. CDR1 and CDR2 (germline): KGHSH, LQKENI. V gave up 3 bases and J gave up 1 base, with 9 bases separating them. The CDR3 covers 14 residues. The CDR3, as DNA: TGTGCCAGCTCACCCATGACAAGGAACACTGAAGCTTTCTTT. Amino acids: CASSPMTRNTEAFF. The complete variable domain, with remaining parts taken from reference TRBV18 and TRBJ1-1, reads NAGVMQNPRHLVRRRGQEARLRCSPMKGHSHVYWYRQLPEEGLKFMVYLQKENIIDESGMPKERFSAEFPKEGPSILRIQQVVRGDSAAYFCASSPMTRNTEAFFGQGTRLTVV.

The chain recombines TRBV29-1 with TRBJ1-2; D is unclear. CDR1 is SQVTM and CDR2 is ANQGSEA in the germline V gene. CDR3 length: 14 residues. Trimming pared 1 base from V and 8 bases from J, leaving 17 bases between. The CDR3 nucleotides are TGCAGCGTTGAAGGGGAGACGGGGTTAGGAGGCTACACCTTC. Its translation is CSVEGETGLGGYTF.

CDR3 sequence reads: CASSKGTSGRNEQFF. In DNA form, the CDR3 reads TGTGCCAGCAGCAAAGGGACTAGCGGGCGCAATGAGCAGTTCTTC. This chain uses TRBV13 with TRBJ2-1; 12 nucleotides agree with TRBD2. With 5 bases clipped from V and 6 bases from J, the junction kept 5 bases outside the gene matches. CDR1 PRHDT and CDR2 FYEKMQ come from the germline V gene (reference sequence). The CDR3 has 15 residues.

This chain uses TRBV6-1 with TRBJ2-7; no clear D. Trimming removed 8 bases at V and 2 bases at J, with 10 bases between. CDR3 length equals 12 residues. In germline, CDR1 is MNHNS, CDR2 SASEGT. CDR3: CASVNRAYEQYF. In nucleotides, the CDR3 is TGTGCCAGCGTAAATCGAGCCTACGAGCAGTACTTC.

V usage is TRBV30 and J usage is TRBJ2-3; a possible D gene is TRBD1 (6 bases). The germline V gene has CDR1 GTSNPN and CDR2 SVGIG (reference sequence). V was clipped by 3 bases and J by 2 bases, with 15 bases between them. The CDR3 spans 15 residues. CDR3 amino acids: CAWRVTGRPTDTQYF. In nucleotides, the CDR3 is TGTGCCTGGAGAGTAACAGGGCGTCCCACAGATACGCAGTATTTT.